This T cell receptor beta chain was profiled in a study of tumor and adjacent non-tumor tissue in lung cancer. This sample's RNA came from whole unsorted tissue. This CDR3 is built from 15 residues. J gave up 10 bases and V 5 bases, and 11 bases lay outside the gene matches. Germline V CDR1 and CDR2: MNHNY, SVGAGI (reference sequence). TCRbeta libraries were built with three rounds of nested PCR, modified from ARM-PCR. TCRdb passed the multiplex PCR reads through MiXCR, listing each CDR3 protein once. This table has tens of thousands of distinct CDR3 sequences, around 75% appearing once. Specimen: lung tumor tissue. The source of this sequence is a woman between 45 and 60 years old with non-small cell lung cancer. V and J are TRBV6-6 and TRBJ1-6; 7 bases are shared with TRBD1. The CDR3 DNA reads TGTGCCAGCAGTCAAGGGACAGATTCCTCCTCACCCCTCCACTTT. Its protein product is CASSQGTDSSSPLHF.